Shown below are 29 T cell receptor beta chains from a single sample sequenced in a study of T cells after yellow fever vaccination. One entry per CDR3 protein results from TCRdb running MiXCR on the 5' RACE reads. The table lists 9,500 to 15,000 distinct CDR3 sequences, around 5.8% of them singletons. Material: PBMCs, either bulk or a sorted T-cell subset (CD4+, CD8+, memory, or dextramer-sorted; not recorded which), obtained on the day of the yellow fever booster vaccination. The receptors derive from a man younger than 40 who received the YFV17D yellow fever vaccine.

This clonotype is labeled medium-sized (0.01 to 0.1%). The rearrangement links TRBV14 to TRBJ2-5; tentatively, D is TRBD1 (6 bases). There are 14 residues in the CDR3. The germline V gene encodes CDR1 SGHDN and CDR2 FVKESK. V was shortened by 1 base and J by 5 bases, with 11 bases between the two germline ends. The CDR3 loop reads CASSQGGLEETQYF. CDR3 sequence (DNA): TGTGCCAGCAGCCAAGGGGGGCTGGAGGAGACCCAGTACTTC.

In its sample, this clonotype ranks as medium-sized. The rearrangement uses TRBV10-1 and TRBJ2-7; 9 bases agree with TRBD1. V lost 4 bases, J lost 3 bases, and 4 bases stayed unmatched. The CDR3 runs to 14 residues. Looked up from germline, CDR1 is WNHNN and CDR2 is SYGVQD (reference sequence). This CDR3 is CASSGTGDVYEQYF. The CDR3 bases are TGCGCCAGCAGTGGGACAGGGGACGTCTACGAGCAGTACTTC.

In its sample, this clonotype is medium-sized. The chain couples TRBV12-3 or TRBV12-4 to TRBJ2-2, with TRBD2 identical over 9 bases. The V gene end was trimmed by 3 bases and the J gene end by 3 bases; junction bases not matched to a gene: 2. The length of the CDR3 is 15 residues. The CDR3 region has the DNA TGTGCCAGCAGTTTTTTAGCGGGAGACACCGGGGAGCTGTTTTTT. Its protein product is CASSFLAGDTGELFF.

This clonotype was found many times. This chain's CDR3 is CASREMNTEAFF. CDR3 coding DNA: TGTGCCAGCAGGGAAATGAACACTGAAGCTTTCTTT. V and J are TRBV6-2 or TRBV6-3 and TRBJ1-1; D is unclear. Germline loops: CDR1 MNHEY, CDR2 SVGEGT. Trimming removed 6 bases from V and 0 bases from J, with 5 bases in between. There are 12 residues in the CDR3.

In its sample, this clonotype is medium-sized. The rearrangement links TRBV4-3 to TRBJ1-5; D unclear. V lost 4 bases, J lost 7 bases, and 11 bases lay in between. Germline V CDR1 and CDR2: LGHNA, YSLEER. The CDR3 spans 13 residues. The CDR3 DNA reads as TGCGCCAGCAGCCGCCTGGTGGGCCAGCCCCAGCATTTT. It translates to CASSRLVGQPQHF.

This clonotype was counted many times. DNA of the CDR3: TGTGCCAGTAAGTCGGGCCCTGCGGGCACCGGGGAGCTGTTTTTT. Translation: CASKSGPAGTGELFF. The chain is built from TRBV19 and TRBJ2-2; perhaps TRBD2 as D (5 bases). The CDR3 consists of 15 residues. V was pared by 7 bases and J by 4 bases, with 16 bases between. Germline values: CDR1 LNHDA, CDR2 SQIVND (reference sequence).

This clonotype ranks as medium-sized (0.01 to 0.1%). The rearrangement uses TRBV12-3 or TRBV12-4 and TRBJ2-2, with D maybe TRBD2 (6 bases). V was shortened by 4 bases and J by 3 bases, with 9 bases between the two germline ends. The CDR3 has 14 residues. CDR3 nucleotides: TGTGCCAGCAGTTGGGGGGTTGACACCGGGGAGCTGTTTTTT. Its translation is CASSWGVDTGELFF.

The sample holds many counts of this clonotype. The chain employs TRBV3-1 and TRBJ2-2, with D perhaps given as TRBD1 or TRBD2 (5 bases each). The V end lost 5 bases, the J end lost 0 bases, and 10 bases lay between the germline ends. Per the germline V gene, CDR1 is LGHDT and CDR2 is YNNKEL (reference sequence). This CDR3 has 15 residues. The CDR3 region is CASSRGEANTGELFF. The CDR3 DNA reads TGTGCCAGCAGCAGGGGAGAAGCGAACACCGGGGAGCTGTTTTTT.

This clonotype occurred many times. As DNA, the CDR3 is TGTGCCAGCAGCTTGGCTCGGGAGACTGAAGCTTTCTTT. This gives the protein CASSLARETEAFF. This chain connects TRBV5-5 to TRBJ1-1; D is unresolved. The germline gives CDR1 SGHKS, CDR2 YYEKEE (reference sequence). The CDR3 covers 13 residues. V dropped 0 bases and J dropped 5 bases, with 8 bases sitting between them.

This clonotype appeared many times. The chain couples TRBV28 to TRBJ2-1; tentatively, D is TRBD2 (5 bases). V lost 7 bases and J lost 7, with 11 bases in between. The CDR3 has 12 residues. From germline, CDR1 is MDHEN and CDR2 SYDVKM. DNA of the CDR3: TGTGCCAGCACGGGATATTCTAATGAGCAGTTCTTC. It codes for CASTGYSNEQFF.

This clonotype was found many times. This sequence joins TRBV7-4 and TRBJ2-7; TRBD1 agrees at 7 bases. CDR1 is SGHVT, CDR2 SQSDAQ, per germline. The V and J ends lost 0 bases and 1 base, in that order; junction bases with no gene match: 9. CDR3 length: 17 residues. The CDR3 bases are TGTGCCAGCAGCTTAGCGCTAATTCTGGACAGGTCCTACGAGCAGTACTTC. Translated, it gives CASSLALILDRSYEQYF.

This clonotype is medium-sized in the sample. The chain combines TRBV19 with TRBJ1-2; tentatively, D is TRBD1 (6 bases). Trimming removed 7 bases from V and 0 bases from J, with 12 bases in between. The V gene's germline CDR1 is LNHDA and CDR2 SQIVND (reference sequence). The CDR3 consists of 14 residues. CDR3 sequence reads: CASKQGAANYGYTF. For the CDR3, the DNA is TGTGCCAGTAAACAGGGAGCAGCTAACTATGGCTACACCTTC. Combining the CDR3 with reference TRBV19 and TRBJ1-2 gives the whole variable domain DGGITQSPKYLFRKEGQNVTLSCEQNLNHDAMYWYRQDPGQGLRLIYYSQIVNDFQKGDIAEGYSVSREKKESFPLTVTSAQKNPTAFYLCASKQGAANYGYTFGSGTRLTVV.

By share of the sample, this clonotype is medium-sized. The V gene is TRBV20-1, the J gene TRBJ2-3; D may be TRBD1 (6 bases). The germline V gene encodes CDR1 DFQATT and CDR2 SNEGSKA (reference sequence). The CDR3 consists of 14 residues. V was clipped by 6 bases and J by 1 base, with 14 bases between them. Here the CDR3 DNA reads TGCAGTGCCGAGAGGGGGATTGGCACAGATACGCAGTATTTT. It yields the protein CSAERGIGTDTQYF.

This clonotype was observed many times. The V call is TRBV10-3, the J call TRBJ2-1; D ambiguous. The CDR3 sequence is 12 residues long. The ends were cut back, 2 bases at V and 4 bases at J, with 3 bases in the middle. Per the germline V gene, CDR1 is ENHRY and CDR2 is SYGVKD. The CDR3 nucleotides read TGTGCCATCAGTGAGGGATACAATGAGCAGTTCTTC. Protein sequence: CAISEGYNEQFF.

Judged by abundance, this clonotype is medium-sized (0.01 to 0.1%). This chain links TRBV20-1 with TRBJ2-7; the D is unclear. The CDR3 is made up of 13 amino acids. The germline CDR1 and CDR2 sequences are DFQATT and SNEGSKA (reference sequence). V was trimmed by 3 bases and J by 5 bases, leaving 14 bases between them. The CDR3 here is CSASSLSTDEQYF. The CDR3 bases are TGCAGTGCTAGTTCGTTGTCTACGGACGAGCAGTACTTC.

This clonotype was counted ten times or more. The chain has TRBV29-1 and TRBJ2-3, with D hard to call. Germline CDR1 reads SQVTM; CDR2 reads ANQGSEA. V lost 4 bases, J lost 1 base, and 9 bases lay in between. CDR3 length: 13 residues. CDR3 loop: CSVVPPGTDTQYF. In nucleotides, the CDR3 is TGCAGCGTTGTACCCCCAGGCACAGATACGCAGTATTTT.

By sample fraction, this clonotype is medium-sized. In DNA form, the CDR3 reads TGTGCCAGCAGCCAAGAGAGGCGGGGGCGTAACACCGGGGAGCTGTTTTTT. It encodes CASSQERRGRNTGELFF. The rearrangement joins TRBV3-1 to TRBJ2-2; a possible D gene is TRBD2 (7 bases). With 0 bases removed from V and 2 bases from J, the gap between germline ends came to 13 bases. This CDR3 is built from 17 residues. Germline V gene data show CDR1 as LGHDT and CDR2 as YNNKEL (reference sequence).

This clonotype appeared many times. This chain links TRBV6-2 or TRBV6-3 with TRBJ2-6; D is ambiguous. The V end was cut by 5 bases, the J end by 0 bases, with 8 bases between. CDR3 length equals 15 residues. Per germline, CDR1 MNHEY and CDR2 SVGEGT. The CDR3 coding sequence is TGTGCCAGCAGTCCAAGGAACTCTGGGGCCAACGTCCTGACTTTC. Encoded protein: CASSPRNSGANVLTF.

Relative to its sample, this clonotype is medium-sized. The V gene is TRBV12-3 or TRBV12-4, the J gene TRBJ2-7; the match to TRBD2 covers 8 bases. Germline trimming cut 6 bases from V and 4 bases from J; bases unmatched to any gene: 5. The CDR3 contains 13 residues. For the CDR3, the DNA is TGTGCCAGCAGGGCTGGGACTAGATACGAGCAGTACTTC. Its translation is CASRAGTRYEQYF.

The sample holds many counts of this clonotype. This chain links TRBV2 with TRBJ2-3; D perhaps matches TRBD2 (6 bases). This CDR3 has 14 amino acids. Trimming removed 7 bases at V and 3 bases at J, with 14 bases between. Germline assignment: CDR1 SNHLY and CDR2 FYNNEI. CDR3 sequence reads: CASIPGLLTDTQYF. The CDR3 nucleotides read TGTGCCAGCATCCCGGGACTTTTAACAGATACGCAGTATTTT. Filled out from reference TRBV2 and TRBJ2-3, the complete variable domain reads EPEVTQTPSHQVTQMGQEVILRCVPISNHLYFYWYRQILGQKVEFLVSFYNNEISEKSEIFDDQFSVERPDGSNFTLKIRSTKLEDSAMYFCASIPGLLTDTQYFGPGTRLTVL.

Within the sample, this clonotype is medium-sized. CDR3 in amino acids: CSVGNGDTQYF. Written as DNA, the CDR3 is TGCAGCGTTGGCAATGGAGATACGCAGTATTTT. The rearrangement uses TRBV29-1 and TRBJ2-3; D is unresolved. The CDR3 sequence is 11 residues long. The germline V and J ends were trimmed by 4 bases and 5 bases, with 7 bases remaining between them. Germline CDR1 is SQVTM and CDR2 is ANQGSEA.

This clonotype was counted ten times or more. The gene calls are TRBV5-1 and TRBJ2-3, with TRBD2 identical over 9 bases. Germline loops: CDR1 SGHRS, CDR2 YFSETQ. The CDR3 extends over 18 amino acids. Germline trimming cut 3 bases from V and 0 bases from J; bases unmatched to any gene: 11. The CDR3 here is CASSSSGRSQSSTDTQYF. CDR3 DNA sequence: TGCGCCAGCAGCTCAAGCGGGAGGTCCCAATCTAGCACAGATACGCAGTATTTT.

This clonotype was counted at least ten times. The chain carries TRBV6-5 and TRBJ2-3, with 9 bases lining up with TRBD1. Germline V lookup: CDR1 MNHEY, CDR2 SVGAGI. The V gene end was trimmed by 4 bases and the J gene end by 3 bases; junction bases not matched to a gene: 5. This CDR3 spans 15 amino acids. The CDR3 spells CASSLQGASTDTQYF. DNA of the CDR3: TGTGCCAGCAGTTTACAGGGGGCTAGTACAGATACGCAGTATTTT.

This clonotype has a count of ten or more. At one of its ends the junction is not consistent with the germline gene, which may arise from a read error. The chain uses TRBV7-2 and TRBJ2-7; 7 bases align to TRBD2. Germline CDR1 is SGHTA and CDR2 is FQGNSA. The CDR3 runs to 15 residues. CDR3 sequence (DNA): TGTGCCAGCAGCCCTCGGGGTAGCGGGTCCTTCGAGCAGTACTTC. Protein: CASSPRGSGSFEQYF.

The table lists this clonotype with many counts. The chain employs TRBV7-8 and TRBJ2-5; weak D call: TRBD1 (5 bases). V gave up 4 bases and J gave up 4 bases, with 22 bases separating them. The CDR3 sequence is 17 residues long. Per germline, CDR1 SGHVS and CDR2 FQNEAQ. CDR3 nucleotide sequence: TGTGCCAGCAGCTCCCGTCAGGGCCTACAAACTCTAGAGACCCAGTACTTC. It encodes CASSSRQGLQTLETQYF.

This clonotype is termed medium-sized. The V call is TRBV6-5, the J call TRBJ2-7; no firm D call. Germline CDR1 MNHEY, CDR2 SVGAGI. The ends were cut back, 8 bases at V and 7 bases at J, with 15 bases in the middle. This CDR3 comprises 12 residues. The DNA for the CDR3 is TGTGCCAGCTCGCGGCGCAATGGGGAGCAGTACTTC. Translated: CASSRRNGEQYF.

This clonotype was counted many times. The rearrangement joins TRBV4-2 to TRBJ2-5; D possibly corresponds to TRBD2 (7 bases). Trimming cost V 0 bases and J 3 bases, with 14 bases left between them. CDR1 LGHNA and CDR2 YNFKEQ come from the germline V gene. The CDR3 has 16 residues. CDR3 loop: CASSQDRGGGEETQYF. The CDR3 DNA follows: TGTGCCAGCAGCCAAGATCGAGGGGGAGGGGAAGAGACCCAGTACTTC.

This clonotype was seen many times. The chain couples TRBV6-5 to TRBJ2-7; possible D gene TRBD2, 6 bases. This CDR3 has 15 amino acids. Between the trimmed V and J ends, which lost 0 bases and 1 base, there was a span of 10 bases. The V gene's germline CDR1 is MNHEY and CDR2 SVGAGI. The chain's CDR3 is CASSYSAGRSYEQYF. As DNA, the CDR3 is TGTGCCAGCAGTTACTCGGCGGGGCGATCCTACGAGCAGTACTTC.

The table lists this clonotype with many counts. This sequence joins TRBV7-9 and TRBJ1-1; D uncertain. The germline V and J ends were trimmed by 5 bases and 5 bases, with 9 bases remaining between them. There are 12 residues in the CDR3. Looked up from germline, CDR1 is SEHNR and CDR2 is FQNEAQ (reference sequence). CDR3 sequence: CASSPRVTEAFF. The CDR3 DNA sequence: TGTGCCAGCAGCCCCCGCGTAACTGAAGCTTTCTTT.